This T cell receptor (beta chain) originates from a study of T-cell memory formation after mild COVID-19. Worth noting for this clonotype: Its target is unknown.

Amplification by 5'RACE using constant-segment primers produced TCR alpha and TCR beta cDNA libraries that carried sample barcodes and UMIs. Using its own MiXCR run on the 5' RACE reads, TCRdb lists one record per CDR3 protein. Here the sample spans over 350,000 distinct CDR3 sequences, about a sixth being singletons. Whole-study findings and limits: Day 37-peaking second-wave clones had unconfirmed SARS-CoV-2 specificity.

Trimming pared 5 bases from V and 7 bases from J, leaving 11 bases between. The length of the CDR3 is 12 residues. Germline values: CDR1 DFQATT, CDR2 SNEGSKA (reference sequence). This TCR was recovered from a man younger than 35 who had mild COVID-19 (a few samples of this study predate the infection). Cell type and time point are not known. The sequencing sample was made of PBMCs or a T cell subset sorted from them (not recorded which). J is TRBJ2-2 and V is TRBV20-1; D is unclear. The CDR3 sequence is CSAPVGNGELFF. CDR3 coding DNA: TGCAGTGCTCCGGTGGGGAACGGGGAGCTGTTTTTT.